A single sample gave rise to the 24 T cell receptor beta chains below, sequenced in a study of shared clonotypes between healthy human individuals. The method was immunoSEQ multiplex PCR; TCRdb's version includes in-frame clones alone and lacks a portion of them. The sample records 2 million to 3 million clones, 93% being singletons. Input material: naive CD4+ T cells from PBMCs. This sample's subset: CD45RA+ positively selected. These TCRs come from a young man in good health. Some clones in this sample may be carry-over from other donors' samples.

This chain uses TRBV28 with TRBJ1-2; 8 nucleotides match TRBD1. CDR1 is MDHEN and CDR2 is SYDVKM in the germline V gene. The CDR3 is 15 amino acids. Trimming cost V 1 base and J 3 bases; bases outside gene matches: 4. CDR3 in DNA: TGTGCCAGCAGTTTATCAGGGGGCGTGGACTATGGCTACACCTTC. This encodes CASSLSGGVDYGYTF.

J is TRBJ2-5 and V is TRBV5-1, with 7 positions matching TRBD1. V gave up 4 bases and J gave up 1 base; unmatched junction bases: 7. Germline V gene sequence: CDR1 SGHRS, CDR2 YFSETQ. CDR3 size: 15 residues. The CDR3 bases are TGCGCCAGCAGCGCTACAGGGGTCCCCCAAGAGACCCAGTACTTC. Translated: CASSATGVPQETQYF.

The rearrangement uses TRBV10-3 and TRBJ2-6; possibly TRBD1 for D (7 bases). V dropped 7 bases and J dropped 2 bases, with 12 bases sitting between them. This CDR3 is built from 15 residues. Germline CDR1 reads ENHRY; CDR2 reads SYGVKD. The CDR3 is CAITPGGTGANVLTF. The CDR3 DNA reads TGTGCCATCACCCCAGGGGGGACTGGGGCCAACGTCCTGACTTTC.

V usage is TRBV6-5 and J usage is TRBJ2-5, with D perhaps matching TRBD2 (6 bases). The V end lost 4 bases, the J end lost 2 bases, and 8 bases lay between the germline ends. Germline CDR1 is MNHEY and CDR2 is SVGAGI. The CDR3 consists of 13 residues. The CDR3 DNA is TGTGCCAGCAGTTCCGGGACTCAAGAGACCCAGTACTTC. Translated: CASSSGTQETQYF.

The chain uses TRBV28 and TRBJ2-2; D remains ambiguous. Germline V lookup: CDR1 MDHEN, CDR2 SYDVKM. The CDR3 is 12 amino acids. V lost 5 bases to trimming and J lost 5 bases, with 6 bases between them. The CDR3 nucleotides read TGTGCCAGCAGTGCCATAACCGGGGAGCTGTTTTTT. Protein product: CASSAITGELFF.

The DNA of the CDR3 is TGTGCCAGCAGCGTAGCTACGGGGACTAGCGGGCCTAACACCGGGGAGCTGTTTTTT. This encodes CASSVATGTSGPNTGELFF. The rearrangement links TRBV9 to TRBJ2-2; the match to TRBD2 covers 12 bases. V shed 0 bases, J shed 2 bases, and the junction held 8 bases outside the gene matches. The CDR3 totals 19 residues. Germline CDR1 reads SGDLS; CDR2 reads YYNGEE.

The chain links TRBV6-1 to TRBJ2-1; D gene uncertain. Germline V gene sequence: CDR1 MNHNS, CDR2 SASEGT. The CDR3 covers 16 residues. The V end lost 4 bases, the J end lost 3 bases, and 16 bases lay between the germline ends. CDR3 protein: CASSADPARSYNEQFF. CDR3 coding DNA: TGTGCCAGCAGTGCGGACCCGGCCCGAAGCTACAATGAGCAGTTCTTC.

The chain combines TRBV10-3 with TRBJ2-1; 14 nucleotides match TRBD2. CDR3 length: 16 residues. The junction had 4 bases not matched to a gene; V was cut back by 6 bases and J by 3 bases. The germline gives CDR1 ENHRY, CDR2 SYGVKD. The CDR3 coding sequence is TGTGCCATCAGGGCCGGGACTAGCGGGAGCTACAATGAGCAGTTCTTC. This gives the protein CAIRAGTSGSYNEQFF.

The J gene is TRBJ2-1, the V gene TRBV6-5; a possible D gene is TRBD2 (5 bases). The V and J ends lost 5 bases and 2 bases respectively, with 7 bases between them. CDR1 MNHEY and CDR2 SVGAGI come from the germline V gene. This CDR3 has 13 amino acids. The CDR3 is CASSQEAYNEQFF. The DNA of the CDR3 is TGTGCCAGCAGTCAGGAGGCCTACAATGAGCAGTTCTTC.

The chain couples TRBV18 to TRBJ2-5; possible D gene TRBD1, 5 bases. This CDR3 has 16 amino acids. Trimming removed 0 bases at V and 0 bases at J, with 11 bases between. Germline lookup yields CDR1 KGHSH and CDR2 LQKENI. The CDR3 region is CASSPPSRTYQETQYF. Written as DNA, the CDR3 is TGTGCCAGCTCACCACCGTCCCGGACATACCAAGAGACCCAGTACTTC.

CDR3 protein: CALGNSGANVLTF. The CDR3 DNA is TGTGCATTAGGGAACTCTGGGGCCAACGTCCTGACTTTC. The genes are TRBV6-1 and TRBJ2-6; D ambiguous. CDR1 and CDR2 from the germline V gene are MNHNS and SASEGT. This CDR3 contains 13 residues.

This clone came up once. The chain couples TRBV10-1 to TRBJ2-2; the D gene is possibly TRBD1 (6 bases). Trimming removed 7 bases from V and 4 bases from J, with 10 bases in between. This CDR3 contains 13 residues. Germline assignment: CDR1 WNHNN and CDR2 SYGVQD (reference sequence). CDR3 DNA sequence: TGCGCCAGCACAGGGGCAACCACCGGGGAGCTGTTTTTT. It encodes CASTGATTGELFF.

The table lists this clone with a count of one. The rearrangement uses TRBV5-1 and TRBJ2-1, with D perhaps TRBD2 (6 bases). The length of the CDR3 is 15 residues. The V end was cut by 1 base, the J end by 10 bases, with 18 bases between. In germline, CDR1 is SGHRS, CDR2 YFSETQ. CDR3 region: CASSLFGVAAGEQFF. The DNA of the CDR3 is TGCGCCAGCAGCTTGTTTGGGGTTGCGGCGGGAGAGCAGTTCTTC. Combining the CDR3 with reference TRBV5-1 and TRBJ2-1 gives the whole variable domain KAGVTQTPRYLIKTRGQQVTLSCSPISGHRSVSWYQQTPGQGLQFLFEYFSETQRNKGNFPGRFSGRQFSNSRSEMNVSTLELGDSALYLCASSLFGVAAGEQFFGPGTRLTVL.

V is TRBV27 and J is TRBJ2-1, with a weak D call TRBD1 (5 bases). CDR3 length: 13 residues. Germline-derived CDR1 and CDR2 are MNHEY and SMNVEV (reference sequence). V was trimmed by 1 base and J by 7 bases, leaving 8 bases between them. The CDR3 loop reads CASSLYRMNEQFF. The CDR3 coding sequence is TGTGCCAGCAGTTTATACAGGATGAATGAGCAGTTCTTC.

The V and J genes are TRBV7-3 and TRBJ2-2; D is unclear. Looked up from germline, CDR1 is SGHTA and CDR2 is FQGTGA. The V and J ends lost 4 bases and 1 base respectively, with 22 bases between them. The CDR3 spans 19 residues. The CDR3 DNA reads TGTGCCAGCAGCTCCTCTCATTATCGTATAGGGCAGAACACCGGGGAGCTGTTTTTT. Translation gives CASSSSHYRIGQNTGELFF. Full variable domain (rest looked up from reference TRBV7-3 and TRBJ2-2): GAGVSQTPSNKVTEKGKYVELRCDPISGHTALYWYRQSLGQGPEFLIYFQGTGAADDSGLPNDRFFAVRPEGSVSTLKIQRTERGDSAVYLCASSSSHYRIGQNTGELFFGEGSRLTVL.

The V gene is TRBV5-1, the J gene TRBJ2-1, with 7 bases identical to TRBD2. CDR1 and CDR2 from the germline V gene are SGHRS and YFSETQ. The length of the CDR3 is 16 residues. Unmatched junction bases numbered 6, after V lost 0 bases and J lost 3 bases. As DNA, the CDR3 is TGCGCCAGCAGCTTGGCGCGAACTAGCGTCTACAATGAGCAGTTCTTC. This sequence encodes CASSLARTSVYNEQFF.

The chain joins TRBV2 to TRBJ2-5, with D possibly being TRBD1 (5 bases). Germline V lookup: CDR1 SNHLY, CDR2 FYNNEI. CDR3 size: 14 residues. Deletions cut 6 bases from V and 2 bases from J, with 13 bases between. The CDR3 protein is CASRLRQRQETQYF. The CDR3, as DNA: TGTGCCAGCAGGCTCCGACAGAGACAAGAGACCCAGTACTTC.

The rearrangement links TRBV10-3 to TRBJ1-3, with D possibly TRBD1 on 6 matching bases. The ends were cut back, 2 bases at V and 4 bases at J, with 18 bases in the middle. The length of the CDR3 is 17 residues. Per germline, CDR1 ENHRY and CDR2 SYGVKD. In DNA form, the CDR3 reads TGTGCCATCAGTGAGCCGAACAGGGTAGTGACGGGAAACACCATATATTTT. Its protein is CAISEPNRVVTGNTIYF.

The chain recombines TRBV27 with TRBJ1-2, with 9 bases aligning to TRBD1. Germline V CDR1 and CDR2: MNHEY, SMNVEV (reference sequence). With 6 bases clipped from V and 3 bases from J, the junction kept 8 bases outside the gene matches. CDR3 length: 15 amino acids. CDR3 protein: CASRRRTGVDYGYTF. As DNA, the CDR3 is TGTGCCAGCAGGCGACGGACAGGGGTGGACTATGGCTACACCTTC.

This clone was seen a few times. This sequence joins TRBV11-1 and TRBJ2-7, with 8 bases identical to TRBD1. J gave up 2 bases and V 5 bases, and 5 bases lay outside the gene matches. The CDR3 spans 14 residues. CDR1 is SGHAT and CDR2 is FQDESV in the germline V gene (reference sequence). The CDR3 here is CASSLRTGTYEQYF. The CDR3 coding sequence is TGTGCCAGCAGCCTGCGGACAGGGACCTACGAGCAGTACTTC. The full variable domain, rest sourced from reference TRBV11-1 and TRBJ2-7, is EAEVAQSPRYKITEKSQAVAFWCDPISGHATLYWYRQILGQGPELLVQFQDESVVDDSQLPKDRFSAERLKGVDSTLKIQPAELGDSAMYLCASSLRTGTYEQYFGPGTRLTVT.

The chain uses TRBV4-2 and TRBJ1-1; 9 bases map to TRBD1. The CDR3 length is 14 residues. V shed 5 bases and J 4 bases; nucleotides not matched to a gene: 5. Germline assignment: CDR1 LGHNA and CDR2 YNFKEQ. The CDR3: CASSTTGGLTEAFF. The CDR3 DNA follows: TGTGCCAGCAGCACTACAGGGGGCCTCACTGAAGCTTTCTTT.

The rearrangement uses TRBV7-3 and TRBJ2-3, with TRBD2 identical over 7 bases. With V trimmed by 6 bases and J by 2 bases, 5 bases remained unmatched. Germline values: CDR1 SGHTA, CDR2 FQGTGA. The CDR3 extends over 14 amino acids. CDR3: CASSGAGITDTQYF. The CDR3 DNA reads TGTGCCAGCAGTGGAGCGGGAATCACAGATACGCAGTATTTT.

Here the CDR3 DNA reads TGCGCCAGCAGCCAAGATGGGGCAGGGAACACTGAAGCTTTCTTT. Its translation is CASSQDGAGNTEAFF. The chain employs TRBV4-3 and TRBJ1-1, with D possibly TRBD1 on 5 matching bases. Germline V gives CDR1 LGHNA, CDR2 YSLEER. This CDR3 has 15 residues. The V and J ends lost 0 bases and 1 base respectively, with 9 bases between them.

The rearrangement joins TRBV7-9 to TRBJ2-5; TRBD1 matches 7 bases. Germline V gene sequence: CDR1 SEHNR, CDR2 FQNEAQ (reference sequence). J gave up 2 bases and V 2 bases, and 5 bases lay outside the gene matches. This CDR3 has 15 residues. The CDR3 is CASSLTRRGQETQYF. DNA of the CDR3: TGTGCCAGCAGCTTAACCCGCAGGGGGCAAGAGACCCAGTACTTC.